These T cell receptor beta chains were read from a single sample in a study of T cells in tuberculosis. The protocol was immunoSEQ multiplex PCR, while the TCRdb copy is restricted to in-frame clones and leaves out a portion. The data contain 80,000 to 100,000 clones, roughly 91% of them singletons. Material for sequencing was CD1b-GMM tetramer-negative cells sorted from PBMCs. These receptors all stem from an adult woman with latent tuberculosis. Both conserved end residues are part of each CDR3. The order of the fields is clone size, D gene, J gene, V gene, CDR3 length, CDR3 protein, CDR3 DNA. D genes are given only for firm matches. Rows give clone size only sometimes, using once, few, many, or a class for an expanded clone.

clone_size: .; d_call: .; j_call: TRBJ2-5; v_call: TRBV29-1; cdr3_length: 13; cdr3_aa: CSVTGTNGRTQYF; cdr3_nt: TGCAGCGTAACAGGGACAAATGGAAGGACCCAGTACTTC
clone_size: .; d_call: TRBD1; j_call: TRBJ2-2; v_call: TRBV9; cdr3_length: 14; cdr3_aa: CASRPDRVAGELFF; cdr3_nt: TGTGCCAGCAGGCCGGACAGGGTTGCCGGGGAGCTGTTTTTT
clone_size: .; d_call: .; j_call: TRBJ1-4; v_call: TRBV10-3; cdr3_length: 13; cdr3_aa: CAIAGRTNEKLFF; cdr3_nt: TGTGCCATCGCGGGACGGACTAATGAAAAACTGTTTTTT
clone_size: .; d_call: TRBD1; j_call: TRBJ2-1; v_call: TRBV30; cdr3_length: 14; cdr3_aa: CAWSEDRGYNEQFF; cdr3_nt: TGTGCCTGGAGTGAGGACAGGGGCTACAATGAGCAGTTCTTC
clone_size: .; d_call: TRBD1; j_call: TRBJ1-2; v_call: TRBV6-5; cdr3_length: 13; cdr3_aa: CASSSQGADGYTF; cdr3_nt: TGTGCCAGCAGTTCCCAGGGGGCGGATGGCTACACCTTC
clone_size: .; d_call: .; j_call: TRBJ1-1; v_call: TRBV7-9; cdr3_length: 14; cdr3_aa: CASRGTGFNTEAFF; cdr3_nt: TGTGCCAGCAGGGGAACAGGGTTCAACACTGAAGCTTTCTTT
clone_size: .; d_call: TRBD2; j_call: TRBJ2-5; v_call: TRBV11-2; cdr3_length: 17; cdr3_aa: CASSARTSGGGKETQYF; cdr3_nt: TGTGCCAGCAGCGCAAGGACTAGCGGGGGGGGAAAAGAGACCCAGTACTTC
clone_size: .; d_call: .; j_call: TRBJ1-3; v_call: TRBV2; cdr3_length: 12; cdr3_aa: CASSEGWSTIYF; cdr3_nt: TGTGCCAGCAGTGAAGGGTGGAGCACCATATATTTT
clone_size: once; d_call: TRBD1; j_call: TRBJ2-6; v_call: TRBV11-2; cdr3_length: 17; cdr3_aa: CASSLTGFLSGANVLTF; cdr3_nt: TGTGCCAGCAGTTTGACAGGGTTCCTCTCTGGGGCCAACGTCCTGACTTTC
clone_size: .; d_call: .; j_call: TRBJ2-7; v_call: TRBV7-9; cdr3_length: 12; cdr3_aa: CASSFDSYEQHF; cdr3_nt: TGTGCCAGCAGCTTCGACAGCTACGAGCAGCACTTC
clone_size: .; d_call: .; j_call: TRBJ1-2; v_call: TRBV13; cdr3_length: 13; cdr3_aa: CASSLWGDYGYTF; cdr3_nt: TGTGCCAGCAGCTTATGGGGGGACTATGGCTACACCTTC
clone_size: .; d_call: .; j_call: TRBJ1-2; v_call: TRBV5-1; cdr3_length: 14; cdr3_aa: CASSPWTANYGYTF; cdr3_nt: TGCGCCAGCAGCCCCTGGACAGCCAACTATGGCTACACCTTC
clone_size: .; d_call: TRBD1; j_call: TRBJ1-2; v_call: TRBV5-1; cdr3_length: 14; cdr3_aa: CASSWTGGDYGYTF; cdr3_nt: TGCGCCAGCAGCTGGACAGGGGGCGACTATGGCTACACCTTC
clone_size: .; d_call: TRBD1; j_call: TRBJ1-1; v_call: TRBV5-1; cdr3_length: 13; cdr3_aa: CASAGTGNTEAFF; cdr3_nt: TGCGCCAGCGCCGGGACAGGGAACACTGAAGCTTTCTTT
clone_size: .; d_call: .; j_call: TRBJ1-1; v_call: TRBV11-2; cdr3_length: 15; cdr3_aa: CASSLGRQQNTEAFF; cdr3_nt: TGTGCCAGCAGCTTAGGTCGACAGCAGAACACTGAAGCTTTCTTT
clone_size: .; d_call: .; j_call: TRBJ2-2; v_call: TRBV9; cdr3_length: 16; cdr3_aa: CASSEGPSVGTGELFF; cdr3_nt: TGTGCCAGCAGCGAGGGCCCTAGCGTCGGGACCGGGGAGCTGTTTTTT
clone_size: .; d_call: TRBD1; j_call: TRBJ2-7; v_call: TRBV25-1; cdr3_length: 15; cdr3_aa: CASSEHRQGPYEQYF; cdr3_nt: TGTGCCAGCAGTGAACACCGACAGGGACCCTACGAGCAGTACTTC
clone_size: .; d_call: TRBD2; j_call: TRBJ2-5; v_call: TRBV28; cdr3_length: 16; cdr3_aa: CASSLGLAGGPETQYF; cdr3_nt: TGTGCCAGCAGTTTGGGACTAGCGGGGGGGCCGGAGACCCAGTACTTC